This note documents a single T cell receptor beta chain sequence. This sample stems from a study of blood T cell repertoires in COVID-19. Study summary: COVID-19 samples, acute and convalescent, were from the United States, Italy and Spain. The cDNA or gDNA used as material had been derived from T cells, B-cell-depleted T cells, or PBMCs.

The V gene's germline CDR1 is LGHNA and CDR2 YSLEER. CDR3 length: 15 amino acids. V was trimmed by 1 base and J by 0 bases, leaving 10 bases between them. Original processing methods: Estimation of nucleated cell counts was performed using reference gene primer amplification. Some clones are missing from TCRdb's copy, which holds only in-frame ones; the method was immunoSEQ multiplex PCR. The V and J calls and clone size are taken from that table; D and trimming were inferred from the DNA. The sample consists of some 300,000 clones, roughly 86% of them appearing once. The receptor was derived from a man in his 70s with acute or convalescent COVID-19. The chain links TRBV4-3 to TRBJ2-7; the D is unclear. Sequencing used peripheral blood. The CDR3 loop is CASSQGLRSSYEQYF. Here the CDR3 DNA reads TGCGCCAGCAGCCAAGGTTTGCGAAGCTCCTACGAGCAGTACTTC.